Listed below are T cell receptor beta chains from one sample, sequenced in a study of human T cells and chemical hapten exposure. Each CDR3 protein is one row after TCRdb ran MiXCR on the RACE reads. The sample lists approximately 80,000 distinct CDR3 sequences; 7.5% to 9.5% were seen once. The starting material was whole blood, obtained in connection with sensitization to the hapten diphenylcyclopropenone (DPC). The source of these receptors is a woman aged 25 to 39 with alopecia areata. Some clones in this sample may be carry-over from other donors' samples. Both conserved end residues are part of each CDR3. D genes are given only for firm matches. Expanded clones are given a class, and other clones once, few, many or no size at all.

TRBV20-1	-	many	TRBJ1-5	CSASKGTNQPQHF	TGCAGTGCTAGTAAGGGGACCAATCAGCCCCAGCATTTT
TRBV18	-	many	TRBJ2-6	CASSPPGGGANVLTF	TGTGCCAGCTCACCACCGGGAGGAGGGGCCAACGTCCTGACTTTC
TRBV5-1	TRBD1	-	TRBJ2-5	CASSLAGTGEQETQYF	TGCGCCAGCAGCTTGGCCGGGACAGGGGAGCAAGAGACCCAGTACTTC
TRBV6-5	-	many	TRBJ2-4	CASSSGGEGVIAKNIQYF	TGTGCCAGCAGTAGTGGAGGGGAGGGGGTGATAGCCAAAAACATTCAGTACTTC
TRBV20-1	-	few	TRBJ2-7	CSARWPRGGGRYEQYF	TGCAGTGCTAGATGGCCCCGTGGGGGGGGCCGGTACGAGCAGTACTTC
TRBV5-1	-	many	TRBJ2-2	CASSLETPPAGELFF	TGCGCCAGCAGCCTGGAGACCCCTCCAGCCGGGGAGCTGTTTTTT
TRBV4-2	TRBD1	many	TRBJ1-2	CASSQGQGTYGYTF	TGTGCCAGCAGCCAGGGACAGGGAACCTATGGCTACACCTTC
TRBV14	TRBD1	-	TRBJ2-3	CASSQYLGQGTDTQYF	TGTGCCAGCAGCCAGTACTTGGGACAGGGTACAGATACGCAGTATTTT
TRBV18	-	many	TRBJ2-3	CASSPLESADTQYF	TGTGCCAGCTCACCATTAGAGTCGGCAGATACGCAGTATTTT
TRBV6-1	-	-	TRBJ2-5	CASSLQVGETQYF	TGTGCCAGCAGTTTACAGGTTGGGGAGACCCAGTACTTC
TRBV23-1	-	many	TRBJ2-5	CASSQRGYGGRGETQYF	TGCGCCAGCAGTCAACGTGGGTACGGGGGCAGAGGAGAGACCCAGTACTTC
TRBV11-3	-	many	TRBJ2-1	CASSLGYNEQFF	TGTGCCAGCAGCTTAGGTTACAATGAGCAGTTCTTC
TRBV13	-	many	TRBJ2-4	CASSRERATIQYF	TGTGCCAGCAGCCGCGAGCGGGCGACGATTCAGTACTTC
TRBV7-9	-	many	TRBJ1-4	CASSFNTGGEKLFF	TGTGCCAGCAGCTTCAACACCGGGGGTGAAAAACTGTTTTTT
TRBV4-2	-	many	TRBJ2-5	CASSLTGDSANVETQYF	TGTGCCAGCAGCCTGACGGGCGACTCGGCGAATGTAGAGACCCAGTACTTC